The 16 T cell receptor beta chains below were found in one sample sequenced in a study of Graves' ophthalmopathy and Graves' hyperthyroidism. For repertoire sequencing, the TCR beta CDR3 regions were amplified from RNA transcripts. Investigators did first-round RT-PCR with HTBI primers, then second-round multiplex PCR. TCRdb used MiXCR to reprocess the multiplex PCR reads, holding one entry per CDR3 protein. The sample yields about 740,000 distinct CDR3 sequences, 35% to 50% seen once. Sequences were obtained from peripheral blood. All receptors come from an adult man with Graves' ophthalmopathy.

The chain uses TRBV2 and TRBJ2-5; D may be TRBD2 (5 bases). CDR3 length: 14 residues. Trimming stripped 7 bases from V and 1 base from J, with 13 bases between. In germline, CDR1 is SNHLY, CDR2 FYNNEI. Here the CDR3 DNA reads TGTGCCAGCATGAGGGCAGACATCCAAGAGACCCAGTACTTC. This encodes CASMRADIQETQYF. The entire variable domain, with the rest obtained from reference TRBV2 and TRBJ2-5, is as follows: EPEVTQTPSHQVTQMGQEVILRCVPISNHLYFYWYRQILGQKVEFLVSFYNNEISEKSEIFDDQFSVERPDGSNFTLKIRSTKLEDSAMYFCASMRADIQETQYFGPGTRLLVL.

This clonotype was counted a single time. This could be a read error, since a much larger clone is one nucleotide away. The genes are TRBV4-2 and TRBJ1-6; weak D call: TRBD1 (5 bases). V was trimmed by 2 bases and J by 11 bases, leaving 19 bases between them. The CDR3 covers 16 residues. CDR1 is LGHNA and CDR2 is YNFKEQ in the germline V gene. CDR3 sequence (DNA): TGTGCCAGCAGCCAAAAGTCAGGGAGTTGGTCGGCACCCCTCCACTTT. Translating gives CASSQKSGSWSAPLHF.

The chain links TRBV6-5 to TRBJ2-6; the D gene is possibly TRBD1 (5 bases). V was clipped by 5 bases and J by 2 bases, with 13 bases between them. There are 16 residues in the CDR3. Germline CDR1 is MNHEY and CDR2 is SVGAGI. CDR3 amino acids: CASSEIRATGANVLTF. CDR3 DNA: TGTGCCAGCAGTGAAATCAGGGCGACTGGGGCCAACGTCCTGACTTTC.

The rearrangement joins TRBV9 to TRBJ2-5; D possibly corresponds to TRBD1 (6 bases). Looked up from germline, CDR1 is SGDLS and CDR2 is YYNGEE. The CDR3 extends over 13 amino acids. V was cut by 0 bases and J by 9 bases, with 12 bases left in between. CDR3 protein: CASSVGGQTPQYF. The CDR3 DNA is TGTGCCAGCAGCGTAGGAGGACAGACACCCCAGTACTTC.

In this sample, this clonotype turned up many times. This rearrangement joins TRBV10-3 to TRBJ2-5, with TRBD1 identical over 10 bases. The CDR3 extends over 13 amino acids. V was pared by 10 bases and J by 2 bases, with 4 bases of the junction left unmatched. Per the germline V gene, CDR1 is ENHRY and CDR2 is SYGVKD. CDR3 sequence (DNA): TGTGCCACGGGGACAGGGGTGCAAGAGACCCAGTACTTC. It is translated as CATGTGVQETQYF.

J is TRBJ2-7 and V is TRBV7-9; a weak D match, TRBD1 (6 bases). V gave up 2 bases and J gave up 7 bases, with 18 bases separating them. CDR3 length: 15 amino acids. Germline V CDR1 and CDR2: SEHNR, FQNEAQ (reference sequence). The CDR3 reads CASSLYRDTLREQYF. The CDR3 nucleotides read TGTGCCAGCAGCTTATATCGGGACACCCTCCGGGAGCAGTACTTC.

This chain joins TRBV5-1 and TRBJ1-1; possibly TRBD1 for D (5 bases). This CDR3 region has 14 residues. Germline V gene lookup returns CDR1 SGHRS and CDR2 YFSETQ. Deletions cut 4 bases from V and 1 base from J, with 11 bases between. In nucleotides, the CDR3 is TGCGCCAGCAGCACGGGACGGGGGAACACTGAAGCTTTCTTT. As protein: CASSTGRGNTEAFF.

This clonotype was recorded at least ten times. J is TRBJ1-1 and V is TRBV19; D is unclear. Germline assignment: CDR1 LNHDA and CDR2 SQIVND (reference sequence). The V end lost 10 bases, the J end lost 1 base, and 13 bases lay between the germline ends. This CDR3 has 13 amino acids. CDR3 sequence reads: CATRLKGNTEAFF. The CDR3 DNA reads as TGTGCCACCCGGCTCAAGGGGAACACTGAAGCTTTCTTT.

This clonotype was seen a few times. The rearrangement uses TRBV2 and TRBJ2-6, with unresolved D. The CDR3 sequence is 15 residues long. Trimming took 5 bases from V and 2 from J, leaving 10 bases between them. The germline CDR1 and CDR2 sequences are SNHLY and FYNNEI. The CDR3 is CASSLMVTGANVLTF. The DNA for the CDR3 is TGTGCCAGCAGTTTAATGGTAACTGGGGCCAACGTCCTGACTTTC.

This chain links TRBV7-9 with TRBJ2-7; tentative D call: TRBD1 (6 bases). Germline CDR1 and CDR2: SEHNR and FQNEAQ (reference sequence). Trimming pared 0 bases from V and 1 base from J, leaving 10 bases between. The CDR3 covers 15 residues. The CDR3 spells CASSLAEGESYEQYF. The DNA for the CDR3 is TGTGCCAGCAGCTTAGCTGAGGGGGAGTCCTACGAGCAGTACTTC. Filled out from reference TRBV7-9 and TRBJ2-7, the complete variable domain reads DTGVSQNPRHKITKRGQNVTFRCDPISEHNRLYWYRQTLGQGPEFLTYFQNEAQLEKSRLLSDRFSAERPKGSFSTLEIQRTEQGDSAMYLCASSLAEGESYEQYFGPGTRLTVT.

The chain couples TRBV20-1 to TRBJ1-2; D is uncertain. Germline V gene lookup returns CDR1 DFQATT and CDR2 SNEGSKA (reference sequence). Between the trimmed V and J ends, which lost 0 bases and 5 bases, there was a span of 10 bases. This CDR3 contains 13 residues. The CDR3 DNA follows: TGCAGTGCTAGAGATCGTCTGCATTATGGCTACACCTTC. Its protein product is CSARDRLHYGYTF.

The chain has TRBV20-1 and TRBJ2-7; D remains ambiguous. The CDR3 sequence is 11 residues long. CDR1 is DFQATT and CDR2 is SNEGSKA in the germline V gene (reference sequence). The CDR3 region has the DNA TGCAGCCTAAAAGAGAACTACGAGCAGTACTTC. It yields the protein CSLKENYEQYF.

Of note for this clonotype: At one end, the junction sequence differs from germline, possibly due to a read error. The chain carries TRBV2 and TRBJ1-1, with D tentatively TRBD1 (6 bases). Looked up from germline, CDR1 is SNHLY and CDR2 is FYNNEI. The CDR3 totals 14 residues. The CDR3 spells CAGSEALSGTEAFF. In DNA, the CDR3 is TGTGCCGGCAGTGAAGCGCTGAGTGGGACAGAAGCTTTCTTT.

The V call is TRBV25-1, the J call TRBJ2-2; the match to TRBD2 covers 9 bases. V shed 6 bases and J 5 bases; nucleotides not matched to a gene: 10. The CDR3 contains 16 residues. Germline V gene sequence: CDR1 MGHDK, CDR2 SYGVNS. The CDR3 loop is CASSDAGGPDTGELFF. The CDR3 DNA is TGTGCCAGCAGCGACGCGGGAGGGCCGGATACCGGGGAGCTGTTTTTT.

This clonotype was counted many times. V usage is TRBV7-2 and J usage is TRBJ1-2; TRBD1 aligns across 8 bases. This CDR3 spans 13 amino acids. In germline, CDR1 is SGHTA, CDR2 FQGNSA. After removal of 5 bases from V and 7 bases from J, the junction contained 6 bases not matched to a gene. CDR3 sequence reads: CASSARTGFGYTF. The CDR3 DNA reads TGTGCCAGCAGCGCCAGGACAGGGTTTGGCTACACCTTC.

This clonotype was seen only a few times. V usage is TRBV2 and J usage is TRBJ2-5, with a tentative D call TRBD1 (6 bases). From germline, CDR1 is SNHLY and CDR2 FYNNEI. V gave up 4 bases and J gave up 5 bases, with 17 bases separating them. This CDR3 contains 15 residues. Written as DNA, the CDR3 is TGTGCCAGCAGTGGAGTGGGGACACGTGGGGAGACCCAGTACTTC. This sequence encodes CASSGVGTRGETQYF.